This TCR beta chain was profiled in a study of technical replicates of blood from four donors. This clone was seen a single time. This CDR3 spans 19 amino acids. Germline V lookup: CDR1 SGHRS, CDR2 YFSETQ. V lost 3 bases, J lost 5 bases, and 16 bases stayed unmatched. Assay: immunoSEQ multiplex PCR; the TCRdb copy retains only in-frame clones and omits some. The table has 45,000 to 65,000 clones, roughly 94% seen once; the top ten hold approximately 0.22%. Sequencing was carried out using T cells isolated from PBMCs. V and J are TRBV5-1 and TRBJ2-5, with 13 bases fitting TRBD2. The sequence was obtained from a human donor in good health. The DNA for the CDR3 is TGCGCCAGCAGCTACACGGGACTAGCGGGAACTAACGTCGGGGAGACCCAGTACTTC. The encoded protein is CASSYTGLAGTNVGETQYF.